Listed below are T cell receptor beta chains from one sample, sequenced in a study of PD-1 blockade in classical Hodgkin lymphoma. The repertoire was sequenced with immunoSEQ multiplex PCR; TCRdb's copy has only in-frame clones and lacks some. The sample contains 20,000 to 25,000 clones, roughly three quarters of which appear only once. Sequencing used peripheral blood mononuclear cells (PBMCs), obtained at baseline. Receptor source: a human donor with classical Hodgkin lymphoma. Each CDR3 is given with its conserved first and last residue. Fields, in order: clone size, J gene, D gene, V gene, CDR3 protein, CDR3 DNA. D genes are given only for firm matches. Rows give clone size only sometimes, using once, few, many, or a class for an expanded clone.

abundance: .
j_gene: TRBJ1-2
d_gene: TRBD1
v_gene: TRBV6-6
CDR3aa: CASSLTGSNYGYTF
CDR3nt: TGTGCCAGCAGTTTGACAGGGTCTAACTATGGCTACACCTTC

abundance: .
j_gene: TRBJ1-2
d_gene: .
v_gene: TRBV6-6
CDR3aa: CASSLLGANYGYTF
CDR3nt: TGTGCCAGCAGCCTCTTGGGGGCTAACTATGGCTACACCTTC

abundance: .
j_gene: TRBJ1-2
d_gene: .
v_gene: TRBV6-1
CDR3aa: CASSLTGTLPGGYTF
CDR3nt: TGTGCCAGCAGTCTTACCGGGACATTACCTGGGGGCTACACCTTC

abundance: .
j_gene: TRBJ2-5
d_gene: .
v_gene: TRBV11-3
CDR3aa: CASSLEPQETQYF
CDR3nt: TGTGCCAGCAGCTTAGAACCTCAAGAGACCCAGTACTTC

abundance: .
j_gene: TRBJ1-6
d_gene: TRBD1
v_gene: TRBV7-8
CDR3aa: CASSGDRGVLFSPLHF
CDR3nt: TGTGCCAGCAGCGGCGACAGGGGCGTCCTTTTTTCACCCCTCCACTTT

abundance: few
j_gene: TRBJ2-7
d_gene: .
v_gene: TRBV28
CDR3aa: CASSLSDSYEQYF
CDR3nt: TGTGCCAGCAGTTTATCAGACAGCTACGAGCAGTACTTC

abundance: .
j_gene: TRBJ1-2
d_gene: TRBD1
v_gene: TRBV6-5
CDR3aa: CASRDRSNYGYTF
CDR3nt: TGTGCCAGCCGGGACAGGAGTAACTATGGCTACACCTTC

abundance: .
j_gene: TRBJ2-1
d_gene: TRBD2
v_gene: TRBV7-8
CDR3aa: CASSPFSGGHDRVGEQFF
CDR3nt: TGTGCCAGCAGCCCATTTAGCGGGGGCCACGACCGGGTGGGTGAGCAGTTCTTC

abundance: .
j_gene: TRBJ1-1
d_gene: .
v_gene: TRBV18
CDR3aa: CASSPPEPNTEAFF
CDR3nt: TGTGCCAGCTCACCGCCGGAGCCTAACACTGAAGCTTTCTTT

abundance: .
j_gene: TRBJ2-2
d_gene: .
v_gene: TRBV6-5
CDR3aa: CASSQFTGELFF
CDR3nt: TGTGCCAGCAGCCAGTTCACCGGGGAGCTGTTTTTT

abundance: .
j_gene: TRBJ2-7
d_gene: TRBD1
v_gene: TRBV30
CDR3aa: CAWRKRQGITYEQYF
CDR3nt: TGTGCCTGGAGAAAAAGACAGGGGATTACCTACGAGCAGTACTTC

abundance: .
j_gene: TRBJ2-7
d_gene: .
v_gene: TRBV5-1
CDR3aa: CASSEENTYEQYF
CDR3nt: TGCGCCAGCAGCGAGGAAAACACCTACGAGCAGTACTTC

abundance: .
j_gene: TRBJ2-7
d_gene: .
v_gene: TRBV28
CDR3aa: CASSYKDSYEQYF
CDR3nt: TGTGCCAGCAGCTATAAGGACAGCTACGAGCAGTACTTC

abundance: .
j_gene: TRBJ1-5
d_gene: TRBD1
v_gene: TRBV6-1
CDR3aa: CASRGQAGPQPQHF
CDR3nt: TGTGCCAGCAGGGGACAGGCCGGACCCCAGCCCCAGCATTTT

abundance: .
j_gene: TRBJ2-3
d_gene: .
v_gene: TRBV7-9
CDR3aa: CASSVTVDTQYF
CDR3nt: TGTGCCAGCAGCGTGACCGTGGACACGCAGTATTTT

abundance: .
j_gene: TRBJ1-3
d_gene: .
v_gene: TRBV5-6
CDR3aa: CASSLGPGVGNTIYF
CDR3nt: TGTGCCAGCAGCTTGGGCCCAGGGGTTGGAAACACCATATATTTT

abundance: once
j_gene: TRBJ1-5
d_gene: TRBD1
v_gene: TRBV6-5
CDR3aa: CASRQGGQPQHF
CDR3nt: TGTGCCAGCCGACAGGGCGGTCAGCCCCAGCATTTT

abundance: few
j_gene: TRBJ2-1
d_gene: TRBD2
v_gene: TRBV7-3
CDR3aa: CASSLTSVAGGSFYNEQFF
CDR3nt: TGTGCCAGCAGCTTAACCTCGGTAGCGGGGGGATCGTTTTACAATGAGCAGTTCTTC

abundance: .
j_gene: TRBJ1-2
d_gene: .
v_gene: TRBV30
CDR3aa: CAWSPKPHREGAYGYTF
CDR3nt: TGTGCCTGGAGTCCTAAACCCCACAGGGAAGGGGCCTATGGCTACACCTTC

abundance: few
j_gene: TRBJ2-7
d_gene: TRBD1
v_gene: TRBV2
CDR3aa: CASRLDRENEQYF
CDR3nt: TGTGCCAGCCGGCTTGACAGGGAAAACGAGCAGTACTTC

abundance: .
j_gene: TRBJ2-3
d_gene: .
v_gene: TRBV18
CDR3aa: CASSPPPRDTQYF
CDR3nt: TGTGCCAGCTCACCTCCCCCTCGGGATACGCAGTATTTT

abundance: .
j_gene: TRBJ1-1
d_gene: .
v_gene: TRBV4-2
CDR3aa: CASSLSRSTEAFF
CDR3nt: TGTGCCAGCAGTCTCAGTAGGAGCACTGAAGCTTTCTTT

abundance: .
j_gene: TRBJ1-2
d_gene: TRBD1
v_gene: TRBV4-2
CDR3aa: CASSHPGQAIYGYTF
CDR3nt: TGTGCCAGCAGCCACCCGGGACAGGCAATCTATGGCTACACCTTC

abundance: .
j_gene: TRBJ2-5
d_gene: .
v_gene: TRBV2
CDR3aa: CASSLRRGETQYF
CDR3nt: TGTGCCAGCAGTCTCAGGAGGGGAGAGACCCAGTACTTC

abundance: .
j_gene: TRBJ2-5
d_gene: .
v_gene: TRBV7-3
CDR3aa: CASSLGNVGETQYF
CDR3nt: TGTGCCAGCAGCTTAGGGAATGTAGGGGAGACCCAGTACTTC

abundance: .
j_gene: TRBJ2-3
d_gene: .
v_gene: TRBV9
CDR3aa: CASSVQGNTQYF
CDR3nt: TGTGCCAGCAGCGTACAGGGGAATACGCAGTATTTT

abundance: .
j_gene: TRBJ2-3
d_gene: TRBD2
v_gene: TRBV4-3
CDR3aa: CASSPGPGLAGGTDTQYF
CDR3nt: TGCGCCAGCAGCCCAGGCCCGGGACTAGCCGGGGGCACAGATACGCAGTATTTT

abundance: .
j_gene: TRBJ2-3
d_gene: .
v_gene: TRBV5-6
CDR3aa: CASSLVLSTDTQYF
CDR3nt: TGTGCCAGCAGCTTGGTGCTCAGCACAGATACGCAGTATTTT

abundance: .
j_gene: TRBJ1-5
d_gene: .
v_gene: TRBV27
CDR3aa: CASSSSGGNNQPQHF
CDR3nt: TGTGCCAGCAGTTCGAGCGGGGGAAACAATCAGCCCCAGCATTTT

abundance: .
j_gene: TRBJ2-3
d_gene: .
v_gene: TRBV5-1
CDR3aa: CASSLQESRDTQYF
CDR3nt: TGCGCCAGCAGCTTACAGGAGTCCCGAGATACGCAGTATTTT

abundance: .
j_gene: TRBJ2-3
d_gene: .
v_gene: TRBV9
CDR3aa: CASSVRGASTDTQYF
CDR3nt: TGTGCCAGCAGCGTAAGGGGGGCGAGCACAGATACGCAGTATTTT

abundance: .
j_gene: TRBJ1-2
d_gene: .
v_gene: TRBV30
CDR3aa: CAWRQGGDYGYTF
CDR3nt: TGTGCCTGGAGACAGGGAGGAGACTATGGCTACACCTTC

abundance: .
j_gene: TRBJ2-7
d_gene: .
v_gene: TRBV6-5
CDR3aa: CASSYHPQGMTYEQYF
CDR3nt: TGTGCCAGCAGTTACCACCCACAGGGAATGACCTACGAGCAGTACTTC

abundance: .
j_gene: TRBJ1-1
d_gene: .
v_gene: TRBV4-3
CDR3aa: CASSQGGGRATEAFF
CDR3nt: TGCGCCAGCAGCCAAGGCGGGGGGAGGGCTACTGAAGCTTTCTTT

abundance: .
j_gene: TRBJ2-1
d_gene: .
v_gene: TRBV9
CDR3aa: CASSVVSGTTNEQFF
CDR3nt: TGTGCCAGCAGCGTAGTGTCCGGGACAACCAATGAGCAGTTCTTC

abundance: few
j_gene: TRBJ1-1
d_gene: TRBD1
v_gene: TRBV19
CDR3aa: CASIRNRDRGTEAFF
CDR3nt: TGTGCCAGTATTCGAAACCGGGACAGGGGGACTGAAGCTTTCTTT

abundance: few
j_gene: TRBJ2-7
d_gene: .
v_gene: TRBV2
CDR3aa: CASIPDLAYTYEQYF
CDR3nt: TGTGCCAGCATCCCTGATCTAGCCTACACTTACGAGCAGTACTTC

abundance: few
j_gene: TRBJ2-7
d_gene: TRBD1
v_gene: TRBV6-5
CDR3aa: CASRKGQGTSYEQYF
CDR3nt: TGTGCCAGCAGAAAGGGACAGGGCACTTCCTACGAGCAGTACTTC

abundance: .
j_gene: TRBJ1-2
d_gene: TRBD1
v_gene: TRBV11-2
CDR3aa: CASSLYTGGPGYTF
CDR3nt: TGTGCCAGCAGCTTATATACAGGGGGGCCAGGCTACACCTTC

abundance: .
j_gene: TRBJ2-7
d_gene: .
v_gene: TRBV6-1
CDR3aa: CASTRGTALYEQYF
CDR3nt: TGTGCCAGCACCAGGGGTACGGCCCTCTACGAGCAGTACTTC

abundance: .
j_gene: TRBJ2-5
d_gene: TRBD2
v_gene: TRBV6-1
CDR3aa: CASSEMGLAGETQYF
CDR3nt: TGTGCCAGCAGTGAAATGGGACTAGCGGGGGAGACCCAGTACTTC

abundance: .
j_gene: TRBJ1-6
d_gene: .
v_gene: TRBV13
CDR3aa: CASSLTGSPLHF
CDR3nt: TGTGCCAGCAGCTTAACAGGTTCACCCCTCCACTTT

abundance: .
j_gene: TRBJ2-2
d_gene: .
v_gene: TRBV18
CDR3aa: CASSPLGAGDTGELFF
CDR3nt: TGTGCCAGCTCACCACTCGGGGCAGGGGACACCGGGGAGCTGTTTTTT

abundance: .
j_gene: TRBJ2-7
d_gene: .
v_gene: TRBV11-1
CDR3aa: CASSDGPTYEQYF
CDR3nt: TGTGCCAGCAGTGATGGGCCTACCTACGAGCAGTACTTC

abundance: .
j_gene: TRBJ2-7
d_gene: TRBD2
v_gene: TRBV7-2
CDR3aa: CASTIGGGSSYEQYF
CDR3nt: TGTGCCAGCACCATCGGCGGGGGAAGCTCCTACGAGCAGTACTTC

abundance: .
j_gene: TRBJ2-5
d_gene: TRBD1
v_gene: TRBV5-6
CDR3aa: CASSFGAGGWETQYF
CDR3nt: TGTGCCAGCAGCTTCGGGGCAGGGGGCTGGGAGACCCAGTACTTC

abundance: few
j_gene: TRBJ1-6
d_gene: .
v_gene: TRBV27
CDR3aa: CASSFGGRSPLHF
CDR3nt: TGTGCCAGCAGTTTCGGGGGGCGTTCACCCCTCCACTTT

abundance: .
j_gene: TRBJ1-1
d_gene: .
v_gene: TRBV11-1
CDR3aa: CASSYSQTEAFF
CDR3nt: TGTGCCAGCAGCTACAGTCAGACTGAAGCTTTCTTT

abundance: .
j_gene: TRBJ1-1
d_gene: .
v_gene: TRBV5-6
CDR3aa: CASSSPDMGPRGTEAFF
CDR3nt: TGTGCCAGCAGCTCCCCCGACATGGGACCTCGGGGCACTGAAGCTTTCTTT

abundance: .
j_gene: TRBJ2-3
d_gene: TRBD2
v_gene: TRBV7-2
CDR3aa: CASSLVGRASGGADTQYF
CDR3nt: TGTGCCAGCAGCTTAGTAGGTCGTGCTAGCGGGGGGGCAGATACGCAGTATTTT

abundance: medium-sized
j_gene: TRBJ1-5
d_gene: TRBD1
v_gene: TRBV6-6
CDR3aa: CASFGTEDQPQHF
CDR3nt: TGTGCCAGCTTCGGGACAGAGGACCAGCCCCAGCATTTT

abundance: .
j_gene: TRBJ2-7
d_gene: .
v_gene: TRBV7-9
CDR3aa: CASSLAGIYEQYF
CDR3nt: TGTGCCAGCAGCTTAGCGGGGATCTACGAGCAGTACTTC

abundance: .
j_gene: TRBJ2-2
d_gene: .
v_gene: TRBV19
CDR3aa: CASSVGGSTGELFF
CDR3nt: TGTGCCAGTAGTGTCGGTGGTAGCACCGGGGAGCTGTTTTTT

abundance: .
j_gene: TRBJ2-7
d_gene: .
v_gene: TRBV11-2
CDR3aa: CASSLELGYEQYF
CDR3nt: TGTGCCAGCAGCTTAGAGCTCGGCTACGAGCAGTACTTC

abundance: medium-sized
j_gene: TRBJ2-7
d_gene: TRBD2
v_gene: TRBV19
CDR3aa: CASRSAERGAQQYF
CDR3nt: TGTGCCAGTCGCTCAGCGGAGCGGGGGGCCCAGCAGTACTTC